A single sample gave rise to the 10 T cell receptor beta chains below, sequenced in a study of blood T cells in healthy people across ages. The use of a sample-barcoded 5' primer and a J-beta primer mix characterized a second PCR of roughly 6 to 11 cycles. A single record per CDR3 protein comes from TCRdb applying MiXCR to the 5' RACE reads. The sample lists hundreds of thousands of distinct CDR3 sequences; approximately 53% were seen once. Input material: blood. The receptor source for this set is a man older than 75 in good health.

The genes are TRBV28 and TRBJ1-4; no clear D. Per the germline V gene, CDR1 is MDHEN and CDR2 is SYDVKM. Trimming took 4 bases from V and 8 from J, leaving 11 bases between them. CDR3 length equals 13 residues. The CDR3 region is CASSWWVREKLFF. The CDR3 coding sequence is TGTGCCAGCAGTTGGTGGGTTCGGGAAAAACTGTTTTTT.

This chain links TRBV2 with TRBJ2-6, with TRBD1 matching over 7 bases. The J segment lost 0 bases and the V segment lost 1 base, leaving 3 bases of the junction unmatched. CDR3 size: 17 residues. Germline assignment: CDR1 SNHLY and CDR2 FYNNEI. The chain's CDR3 is CASSEEQGHSGANVLTF. DNA for the CDR3: TGTGCCAGCAGTGAAGAACAGGGGCACTCTGGGGCCAACGTCCTGACTTTC.

Concerning this clonotype itself: Just one base apart from a much larger clone, this may be a read error. This chain uses TRBV10-3 with TRBJ1-2; perhaps TRBD1 as D (6 bases). CDR3 size: 16 residues. Germline CDR1 reads ENHRY; CDR2 reads SYGVKD. The chain's CDR3 is CAISKSARSRGYGYTF. In DNA, the CDR3 is TGTGCCATCAGTAAGTCCGCCCGGTCTAGGGGGTATGGCTACACCTTC.

This clonotype was seen only a few times. The chain links TRBV12-3 or TRBV12-4 to TRBJ2-7, with 13 bases fitting TRBD2. J lost 1 base, V lost 6 bases, and 3 bases had no gene match. The CDR3 is 15 amino acids. The CDR3 loop reads CASRLAGGESYEQYF. CDR3 in DNA: TGTGCCAGCAGACTAGCGGGAGGGGAGTCCTACGAGCAGTACTTC.

This clonotype was detected only a few times. This chain links TRBV10-1 with TRBJ2-4; 8 bases agree with TRBD2. The J call is in doubt because the DNA end fits TRBJ2-7 better. The CDR3 covers 15 residues. CDR1 and CDR2 from the germline V gene are WNHNN and SYGVQD (reference sequence). CDR3 DNA sequence: TGCGCCAGCAGCGCCAGCTGGAGTAGCGGGACCGAGCAGTACTTC. It translates to CASSASWSSGTEQYF.

This rearrangement joins TRBV5-1 to TRBJ2-1, with D possibly matching TRBD2 (6 bases). Germline-derived CDR1 and CDR2 are SGHRS and YFSETQ. The ends were cut back, 6 bases at V and 4 bases at J, with 11 bases in the middle. The CDR3 has 13 residues. The CDR3 loop is CASMESGYNEQFF. DNA for the CDR3: TGCGCCAGCATGGAGAGCGGGTACAATGAGCAGTTCTTC.

This clonotype was observed a few times. The chain joins TRBV20-1 to TRBJ2-7; D is unclear. In germline, CDR1 is DFQATT, CDR2 SNEGSKA (reference sequence). V was shortened by 0 bases and J by 2 bases, with 14 bases between the two germline ends. The CDR3 sequence is 15 residues long. The CDR3 is CSARERPALPYEQYF. CDR3 DNA sequence: TGCAGTGCTAGAGAGAGGCCAGCACTACCCTACGAGCAGTACTTC.

The chain combines TRBV7-9 with TRBJ2-7; 10 positions match TRBD1. This CDR3 has 16 residues. Germline V gene lookup returns CDR1 SEHNR and CDR2 FQNEAQ (reference sequence). Germline trimming cut 3 bases from V and 3 bases from J; bases unmatched to any gene: 8. CDR3 bases: TGTGCCAGCAGCTTCAGGGGGACAGGGGAGATCTACGAGCAGTACTTC. Amino acids: CASSFRGTGEIYEQYF.

This chain joins TRBV5-1 and TRBJ2-5; 12 bases map to TRBD2. Germline loops: CDR1 SGHRS, CDR2 YFSETQ. The V gene end was trimmed by 5 bases and the J gene end by 4 bases; junction bases not matched to a gene: 3. This CDR3 contains 14 residues. The DNA for the CDR3 is TGCGCCAGCAGGACGGGACTAGCGGGAGAGACCCAGTACTTC. Translating gives CASRTGLAGETQYF. Together with reference TRBV5-1 and TRBJ2-5, the CDR3 gives the full variable domain: KAGVTQTPRYLIKTRGQQVTLSCSPISGHRSVSWYQQTPGQGLQFLFEYFSETQRNKGNFPGRFSGRQFSNSRSEMNVSTLELGDSALYLCASRTGLAGETQYFGPGTRLLVL.

This chain uses TRBV7-2 with TRBJ2-5, with 11 bases that match TRBD2. Germline V gene data show CDR1 as SGHTA and CDR2 as FQGNSA. This CDR3 has 14 residues. Trimming at V came to 6 bases and at J to 12 bases, leaving 12 bases not matched to a gene. CDR3 sequence: CASRPSGTSGVEYF. Here the CDR3 DNA reads TGTGCCAGCAGACCTAGTGGGACTAGCGGTGTCGAGTACTTC.